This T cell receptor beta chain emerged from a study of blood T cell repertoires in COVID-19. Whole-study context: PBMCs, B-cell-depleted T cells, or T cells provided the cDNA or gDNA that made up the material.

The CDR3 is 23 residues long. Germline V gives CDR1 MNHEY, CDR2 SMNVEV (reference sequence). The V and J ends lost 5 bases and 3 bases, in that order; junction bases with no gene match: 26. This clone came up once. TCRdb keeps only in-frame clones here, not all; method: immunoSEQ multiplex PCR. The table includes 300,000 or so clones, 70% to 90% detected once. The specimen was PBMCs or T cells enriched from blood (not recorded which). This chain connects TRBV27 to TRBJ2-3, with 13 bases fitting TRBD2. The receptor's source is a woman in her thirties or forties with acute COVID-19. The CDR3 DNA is TGTGCCAGCAGTCCCCACGACCCTACTAGCGGGAGGGCCCCGCGGTTTGCGACAGATACGCAGTATTTT. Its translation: CASSPHDPTSGRAPRFATDTQYF.